The 14 T cell receptor beta chains below all came from one sample that was sequenced in a study of shared clonotypes between healthy human individuals. TCRdb keeps only in-frame clones here, not all; method: immunoSEQ multiplex PCR. The sample carries some 1.5 million clones, around 95% recorded once. Sequencing was carried out using naive CD4+ T cells sorted from blood. Subset given: CD45RA+ positively selected. The receptors derive from a man younger than 45 in good health.

The chain employs TRBV27 and TRBJ2-7, with 10 bases aligning to TRBD1. The J segment lost 6 bases and the V segment lost 3 bases, leaving 14 bases of the junction unmatched. Germline V lookup: CDR1 MNHEY, CDR2 SMNVEV (reference sequence). The CDR3 is made up of 17 amino acids. The CDR3 here is CASSFSDLIGTGVEQYF. The CDR3 nucleotides are TGTGCCAGCAGTTTCTCTGACTTGATCGGGACAGGGGTCGAGCAGTACTTC.

The chain combines TRBV19 with TRBJ2-2, with a tentative D call TRBD1 (6 bases). The CDR3 is 16 amino acids. V was shortened by 5 bases and J by 3 bases, with 16 bases between the two germline ends. Per germline, CDR1 LNHDA and CDR2 SQIVND (reference sequence). The CDR3 region is CASSVPRGRYTGELFF. For the CDR3, the DNA is TGTGCCAGTAGTGTCCCCAGGGGTCGATACACCGGGGAGCTGTTTTTT.

The chain combines TRBV6-5 with TRBJ2-3; 8 bases are a match to TRBD1. V lost 5 bases and J lost 2; bases outside the gene matches: 6. The CDR3 spans 15 residues. Per germline, CDR1 MNHEY and CDR2 SVGAGI. The CDR3 nucleotides are TGTGCCAGCAGTCCGGGACAGGCCGTCACAGATACGCAGTATTTT. This encodes CASSPGQAVTDTQYF.

CDR3 nucleotide sequence: TGTGCCTGGAGTGTACGACGGACTAGCGGGAGTAAAGAGACCCAGTACTTC. As protein: CAWSVRRTSGSKETQYF. The V gene is TRBV30, the J gene TRBJ2-5, with 13 bases fitting TRBD2. V was pared by 0 bases and J by 3 bases, with 7 bases of the junction left unmatched. CDR3 length: 17 amino acids. Germline-derived CDR1 and CDR2 are GTSNPN and SVGIG (reference sequence).

The V and J genes are TRBV5-1 and TRBJ2-1, with D hard to call. V shed 2 bases and J shed 1 base, with 10 bases lying between them. The CDR3 is 15 residues long. Germline CDR1 reads SGHRS; CDR2 reads YFSETQ. The CDR3 sequence is CASSFGLSSYNEQFF. CDR3 nucleotide sequence: TGCGCCAGCAGCTTTGGCCTCTCATCCTACAATGAGCAGTTCTTC.

The chain is built from TRBV19 and TRBJ1-1; 9 positions match TRBD1. Trimming at V came to 3 bases and at J to 4 bases, leaving 6 bases not matched to a gene. The CDR3 is 15 residues long. The germline CDR1 and CDR2 sequences are LNHDA and SQIVND (reference sequence). The CDR3 DNA reads TGTGCCAGTAGTATCTACAGGGGGCAGAGCACTGAAGCTTTCTTT. Translating gives CASSIYRGQSTEAFF.

The chain combines TRBV5-1 with TRBJ2-1; 9 bases align to TRBD1. Trimming removed 4 bases from V and 6 bases from J; junction bases left unmatched: 5. The CDR3 spans 14 residues. CDR1 SGHRS and CDR2 YFSETQ come from the germline V gene. The CDR3 loop is CASSLGQGSNEQFF. The CDR3 bases are TGCGCCAGCAGCCTAGGACAGGGGAGCAATGAGCAGTTCTTC.

The genes are TRBV7-8 and TRBJ2-1; 8 bases align to TRBD2. The CDR3 contains 13 residues. Germline-derived CDR1 and CDR2 are SGHVS and FQNEAQ. The trim removed 6 bases at V and 4 bases at J, leaving 2 bases unmatched. This CDR3 is CASRLAEYNEQFF. DNA for the CDR3: TGTGCCAGCAGACTAGCGGAATACAATGAGCAGTTCTTC.

V usage is TRBV11-1 and J usage is TRBJ2-6; weak D call: TRBD2 (5 bases). V lost 1 base and J 3 bases, leaving 13 bases between the germline ends. The CDR3 consists of 17 residues. The germline V gene has CDR1 SGHAT and CDR2 FQDESV (reference sequence). CDR3 loop: CASSLGGSRLGANVLTF. The CDR3 coding sequence is TGTGCCAGCAGCTTAGGTGGGAGCAGGCTTGGGGCCAACGTCCTGACTTTC.

The chain joins TRBV27 to TRBJ2-2, with 11 bases lining up with TRBD2. This CDR3 has 16 amino acids. CDR1 is MNHEY and CDR2 is SMNVEV in the germline V gene (reference sequence). With 5 bases clipped from V and 3 bases from J, the junction kept 5 bases outside the gene matches. The CDR3 DNA reads as TGTGCCAGCAGTGTTACTAGCGGGAGTTACACCGGGGAGCTGTTTTTT. Translating gives CASSVTSGSYTGELFF.

This chain links TRBV29-1 with TRBJ1-4, with D unclear. Between the trimmed V and J ends, which lost 5 bases and 0 bases, there was a span of 13 bases. Germline V gene data show CDR1 as SQVTM and CDR2 as ANQGSEA. The CDR3 covers 15 residues. The CDR3 is CSVISAVATNEKLFF. DNA of the CDR3: TGCAGCGTTATTAGTGCTGTTGCAACTAATGAAAAACTGTTTTTT.

This chain links TRBV9 with TRBJ2-3; the D is unclear. The ends were cut back, 1 base at V and 2 bases at J, with 11 bases in the middle. Germline values: CDR1 SGDLS, CDR2 YYNGEE. CDR3 length: 15 residues. The CDR3 loop is CASSVMGGYTDTQYF. In DNA, the CDR3 is TGTGCCAGCAGCGTAATGGGCGGCTACACAGATACGCAGTATTTT.

The CDR3 protein is CATSRSGLAGATYNEQFF. The CDR3 DNA is TGTGCCACCAGCAGATCGGGACTAGCGGGAGCGACCTACAATGAGCAGTTCTTC. The V gene is TRBV15, the J gene TRBJ2-1; the match to TRBD2 covers 14 bases. This CDR3 has 18 residues. Trimming removed 2 bases from V and 2 bases from J; junction bases left unmatched: 5. CDR1 and CDR2 from the germline V gene are LNHNV and YYDKDF (reference sequence).

The genes are TRBV6-5 and TRBJ1-1, with D perhaps TRBD1 (5 bases). Germline-derived CDR1 and CDR2 are MNHEY and SVGAGI. The CDR3 is 12 residues long. Between the trimmed V and J ends, which lost 9 bases and 12 bases, there was a span of 20 bases. The CDR3 loop reads CASHRTGASSFF. The CDR3 DNA reads as TGTGCCAGTCACAGAACAGGTGCTAGTTCTTTCTTT.